Listed here are 14 T cell receptor beta chains from one sample, sequenced in a study of cytomegalovirus exposure and HLA in healthy donors. PCR was performed using 60 Vbeta and 13 Jbeta primers. TCRdb's copy holds only in-frame clones and misses some; the assay was immunoSEQ multiplex PCR. This sample has some 190,000 clones; roughly 77% occur once, and the top ten carry 1.9%. The specimen was PBMCs. The source is a woman younger than 45 in good health and CMV-seronegative.

This rearrangement joins TRBV12-5 to TRBJ2-7; D might be TRBD2 (5 bases). CDR3 length equals 13 residues. Trimming removed 2 bases at V and 3 bases at J, with 8 bases between. Germline loops: CDR1 LGHNT, CDR2 FRNRAP. The CDR3, as DNA: TGTGCTAGTGGTTTGACACTAGTCTACGAGCAGTACTTC. This translates into CASGLTLVYEQYF.

This chain links TRBV6-6 with TRBJ1-1, with D uncertain. V lost 5 bases, J lost 2 bases, and 9 bases lay in between. Germline lookup yields CDR1 MNHNY and CDR2 SVGAGI (reference sequence). The CDR3 totals 13 residues. Here the CDR3 DNA reads TGTGCCAGCAGTCTGGAGGAAAACACTGAAGCTTTCTTT. Translation gives CASSLEENTEAFF.

The gene calls are TRBV4-3 and TRBJ2-3; the match to TRBD1 covers 11 bases. The CDR3 is 15 amino acids. The ends lost 4 bases at V and 3 bases at J; junction bases unmatched: 3. CDR1 and CDR2 from the germline V gene are LGHNA and YSLEER. This chain's CDR3 is CASSPGQGGTDTQYF. For the CDR3, the DNA is TGCGCCAGCAGCCCGGGACAGGGGGGGACAGATACGCAGTATTTT.

The chain joins TRBV5-1 to TRBJ2-6; TRBD1 aligns across 7 bases. The CDR3 is 16 residues long. Losses at the gene ends were 7 bases for V and 0 bases for J; bases not matched to a gene: 7. CDR1 is SGHRS and CDR2 is YFSETQ in the germline V gene. The CDR3 is CASSTGAASGANVLTF. The CDR3, as DNA: TGCGCCAGCTCCACAGGGGCGGCCTCTGGGGCCAACGTCCTGACTTTC.

This chain connects TRBV19 to TRBJ1-1; D perhaps matches TRBD1 (5 bases). From germline, CDR1 is LNHDA and CDR2 SQIVND (reference sequence). The CDR3 length is 17 residues. Trimming pared 4 bases from V and 1 base from J, leaving 19 bases between. The CDR3 protein is CASSTTKTSTGNTEAFF. The CDR3 DNA reads as TGTGCCAGTAGTACAACAAAGACTAGTACAGGGAACACTGAAGCTTTCTTT.

This clone was counted once. The chain has TRBV10-2 and TRBJ2-2, with TRBD1 identical over 8 bases. The CDR3 contains 16 residues. Germline CDR1 and CDR2: WSHSY and SAAADI. V gave up 0 bases and J gave up 7 bases; unmatched junction bases: 7. The CDR3 bases are TGCGCCAGCAGTGAGTCCCCGACAGGGGAAGGCGGGGAGCTGTTTTTT. It is translated as CASSESPTGEGGELFF.

This rearrangement joins TRBV6-5 to TRBJ1-1; a possible D gene is TRBD1 (5 bases). Deletions cut 9 bases from V and 3 bases from J, with 11 bases between. The germline V gene has CDR1 MNHEY and CDR2 SVGAGI. The CDR3 spans 12 residues. The CDR3, as DNA: TGTGCCAGTCGGTTAGGGGACACTGAAGCTTTCTTT. The encoded protein is CASRLGDTEAFF.

This chain's CDR3 is CASSLGTTLAGELFF. The CDR3 DNA sequence: TGTGCCAGCAGCCTCGGGACTACCCTAGCCGGGGAGCTGTTTTTT. The V and J genes are TRBV7-9 and TRBJ2-2, with 7 positions matching TRBD2. The J segment lost 6 bases and the V segment lost 5 bases, leaving 9 bases of the junction unmatched. This CDR3 region has 15 residues. Germline lookup yields CDR1 SEHNR and CDR2 FQNEAQ (reference sequence). Supplemented by reference TRBV7-9 and TRBJ2-2, the full variable domain reads DTGVSQNPRHKITKRGQNVTFRCDPISEHNRLYWYRQTLGQGPEFLTYFQNEAQLEKSRLLSDRFSAERPKGSFSTLEIQRTEQGDSAMYLCASSLGTTLAGELFFGEGSRLTVL.

The rearrangement joins TRBV30 to TRBJ2-5; D is possibly TRBD1 (6 bases). The V end lost 2 bases, the J end lost 2 bases, and 15 bases lay between the germline ends. Per germline, CDR1 GTSNPN and CDR2 SVGIG (reference sequence). CDR3 length: 15 residues. The CDR3 is CAWSISTGRQETQYF. The CDR3 DNA follows: TGTGCCTGGAGTATCTCGACAGGACGACAAGAGACCCAGTACTTC.

The V call is TRBV29-1, the J call TRBJ2-7; D possibly corresponds to TRBD1 (6 bases). The length of the CDR3 is 11 residues. V lost 4 bases and J lost 9, with 13 bases in between. Germline V gene sequence: CDR1 SQVTM, CDR2 ANQGSEA. CDR3 region: CSVAPDRRQYF. The DNA for the CDR3 is TGCAGCGTTGCGCCGGACAGAAGGCAGTACTTC.

V gene TRBV30 combines with J gene TRBJ2-5, with D maybe TRBD1 (5 bases). The CDR3 runs 15 residues. V was trimmed by 1 base and J by 5 bases, leaving 17 bases between them. Germline V gene data show CDR1 as GTSNPN and CDR2 as SVGIG (reference sequence). This CDR3 reads CAWSASLGVGETQYF. In DNA form, the CDR3 reads TGTGCCTGGAGTGCGTCCTTAGGGGTTGGGGAGACCCAGTACTTC.

V gene TRBV11-2 combines with J gene TRBJ1-1, with D perhaps TRBD1 (5 bases). Trimming cost V 3 bases and J 3 bases, with 14 bases left between them. The CDR3 runs to 15 residues. From germline, CDR1 is SGHAT and CDR2 FQNNGV. The CDR3 coding sequence is TGTGCCAGCAGCTTTGGGGCCCAGAGGCACACTGAAGCTTTCTTT. Translated, it gives CASSFGAQRHTEAFF.

In nucleotides, the CDR3 is TGTGCCAGCAGTTCCTTTAGCACAGATACGCAGTATTTT. Translated, it gives CASSSFSTDTQYF. V gene TRBV7-7 combines with J gene TRBJ2-3; D is undetermined. CDR3 size: 13 residues. V was pared by 6 bases and J by 0 bases, with 7 bases between. CDR1 SSHAT and CDR2 FNYEAQ come from the germline V gene (reference sequence).

V is TRBV5-1 and J is TRBJ1-2; D possibly corresponds to TRBD1 (6 bases). The CDR3 loop spans 14 amino acids. The V gene's germline CDR1 is SGHRS and CDR2 YFSETQ. V lost 3 bases to trimming and J lost 6 bases, with 15 bases between them. Here the CDR3 DNA reads TGCGCCAGCAGCTCGGGGGGGGGCTCGGATGGCTACACCTTC. This gives the protein CASSSGGGSDGYTF.